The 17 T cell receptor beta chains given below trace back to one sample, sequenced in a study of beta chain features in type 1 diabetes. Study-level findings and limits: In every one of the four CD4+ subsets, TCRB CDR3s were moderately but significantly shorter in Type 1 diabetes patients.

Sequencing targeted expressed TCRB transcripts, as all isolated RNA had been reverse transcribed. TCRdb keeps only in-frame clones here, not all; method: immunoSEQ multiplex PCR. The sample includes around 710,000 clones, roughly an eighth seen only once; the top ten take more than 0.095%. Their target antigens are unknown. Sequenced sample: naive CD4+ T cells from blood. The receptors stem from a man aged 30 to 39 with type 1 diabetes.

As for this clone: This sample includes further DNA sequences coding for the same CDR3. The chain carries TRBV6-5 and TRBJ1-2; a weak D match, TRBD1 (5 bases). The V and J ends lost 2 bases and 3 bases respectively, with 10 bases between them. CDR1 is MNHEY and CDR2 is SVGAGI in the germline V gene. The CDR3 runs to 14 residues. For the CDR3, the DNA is TGTGCCAGCAGTTACGGCACGGGGGACTATGGCTACACCTTC. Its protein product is CASSYGTGDYGYTF.

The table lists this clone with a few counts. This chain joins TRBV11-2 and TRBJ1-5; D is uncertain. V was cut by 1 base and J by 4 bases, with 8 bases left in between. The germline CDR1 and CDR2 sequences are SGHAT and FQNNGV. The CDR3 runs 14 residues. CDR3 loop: CASSLGTPNQPQHF. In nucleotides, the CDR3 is TGTGCCAGCAGCTTAGGAACTCCGAATCAGCCCCAGCATTTT.

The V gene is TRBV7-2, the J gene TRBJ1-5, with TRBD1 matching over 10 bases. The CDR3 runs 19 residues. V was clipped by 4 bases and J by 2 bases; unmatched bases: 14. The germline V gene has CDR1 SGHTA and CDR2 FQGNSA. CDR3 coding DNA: TGTGCCAGCAGCTCTCCCTCGGGACAGGGGCTTGTCGGCAATCAGCCCCAGCATTTT. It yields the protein CASSSPSGQGLVGNQPQHF.

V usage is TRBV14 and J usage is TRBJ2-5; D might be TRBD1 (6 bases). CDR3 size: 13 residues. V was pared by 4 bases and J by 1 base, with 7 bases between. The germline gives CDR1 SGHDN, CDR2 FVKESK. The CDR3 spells CASSRTVQETQYF. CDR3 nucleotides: TGTGCCAGCAGCCGGACAGTCCAAGAGACCCAGTACTTC.

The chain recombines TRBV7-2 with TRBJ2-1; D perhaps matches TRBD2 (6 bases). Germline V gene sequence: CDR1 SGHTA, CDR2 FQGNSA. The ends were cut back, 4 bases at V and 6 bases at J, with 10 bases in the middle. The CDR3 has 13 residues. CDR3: CASSSGEINEQFF. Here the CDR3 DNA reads TGTGCCAGCAGCTCGGGGGAAATCAATGAGCAGTTCTTC.

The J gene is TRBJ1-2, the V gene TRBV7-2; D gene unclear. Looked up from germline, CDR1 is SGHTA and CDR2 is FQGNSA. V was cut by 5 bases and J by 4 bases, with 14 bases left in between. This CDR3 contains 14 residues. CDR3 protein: CASSDYSGIYGYTF. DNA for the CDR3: TGTGCCAGCAGCGATTACTCCGGTATCTATGGCTACACCTTC.

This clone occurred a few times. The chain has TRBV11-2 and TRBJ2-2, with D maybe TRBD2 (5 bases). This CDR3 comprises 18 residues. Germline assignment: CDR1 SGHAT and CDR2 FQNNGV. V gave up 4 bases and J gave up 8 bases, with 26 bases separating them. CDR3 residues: CASSSRGPRTNGRGELFF. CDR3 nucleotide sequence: TGTGCCAGCAGCTCACGAGGGCCTCGCACGAACGGGCGTGGGGAGCTGTTTTTT.

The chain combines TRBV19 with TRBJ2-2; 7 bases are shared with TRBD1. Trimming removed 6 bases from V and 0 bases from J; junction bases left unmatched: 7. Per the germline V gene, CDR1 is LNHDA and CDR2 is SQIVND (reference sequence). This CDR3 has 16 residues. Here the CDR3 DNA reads TGTGCCAGTAGCCGACGACAGGGCCCGAACACCGGGGAGCTGTTTTTT. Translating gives CASSRRQGPNTGELFF.

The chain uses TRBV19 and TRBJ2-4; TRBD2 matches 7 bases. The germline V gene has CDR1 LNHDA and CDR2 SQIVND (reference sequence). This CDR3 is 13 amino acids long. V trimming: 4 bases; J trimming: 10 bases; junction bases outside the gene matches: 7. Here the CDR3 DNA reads TGTGCCAGTAGTAAGACCCGGGAGGATATTCAGTACTTC. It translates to CASSKTREDIQYF.

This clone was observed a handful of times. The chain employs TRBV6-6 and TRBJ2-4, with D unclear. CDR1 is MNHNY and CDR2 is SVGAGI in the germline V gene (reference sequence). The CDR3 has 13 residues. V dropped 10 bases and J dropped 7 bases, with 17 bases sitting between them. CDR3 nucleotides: TGTGCCACGAAGATACCCTGGGGTAACATTCAGTACTTC. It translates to CATKIPWGNIQYF.

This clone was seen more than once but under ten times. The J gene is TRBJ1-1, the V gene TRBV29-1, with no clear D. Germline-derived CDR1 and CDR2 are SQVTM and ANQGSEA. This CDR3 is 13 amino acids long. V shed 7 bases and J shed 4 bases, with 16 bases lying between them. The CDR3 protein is CSAGLSIGTEAFF. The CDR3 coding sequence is TGCAGCGCTGGGTTAAGCATTGGCACTGAAGCTTTCTTT.

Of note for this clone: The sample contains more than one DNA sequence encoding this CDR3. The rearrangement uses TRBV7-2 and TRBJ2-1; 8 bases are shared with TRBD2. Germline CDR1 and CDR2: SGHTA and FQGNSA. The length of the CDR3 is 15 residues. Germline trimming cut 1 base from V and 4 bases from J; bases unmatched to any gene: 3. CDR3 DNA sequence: TGTGCCAGCAGCTTAGTCGCGGGGGGATACAATGAGCAGTTCTTC. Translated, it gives CASSLVAGGYNEQFF. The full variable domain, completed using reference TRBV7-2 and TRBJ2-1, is GAGVSQSPSNKVTEKGKDVELRCDPISGHTALYWYRQSLGQGLEFLIYFQGNSAPDKSGLPSDRFSAERTGGSVSTLTIQRTQQEDSAVYLCASSLVAGGYNEQFFGPGTRLTVL.

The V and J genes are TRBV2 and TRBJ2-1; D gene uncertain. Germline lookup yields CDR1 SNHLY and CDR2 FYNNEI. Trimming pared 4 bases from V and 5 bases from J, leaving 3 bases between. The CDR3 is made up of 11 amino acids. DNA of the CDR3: TGTGCCAGCAGTGCAGACAATGAGCAGTTCTTC. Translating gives CASSADNEQFF. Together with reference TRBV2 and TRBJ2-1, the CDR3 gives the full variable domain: EPEVTQTPSHQVTQMGQEVILRCVPISNHLYFYWYRQILGQKVEFLVSFYNNEISEKSEIFDDQFSVERPDGSNFTLKIRSTKLEDSAMYFCASSADNEQFFGPGTRLTVL.

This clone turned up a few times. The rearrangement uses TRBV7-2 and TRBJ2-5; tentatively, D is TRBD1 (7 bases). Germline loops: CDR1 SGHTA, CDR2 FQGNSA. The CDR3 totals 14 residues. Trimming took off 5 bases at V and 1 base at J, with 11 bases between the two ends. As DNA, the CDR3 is TGTGCCAGCAGCGGCGGGACAGCCCAAGAGACCCAGTACTTC. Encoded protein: CASSGGTAQETQYF.

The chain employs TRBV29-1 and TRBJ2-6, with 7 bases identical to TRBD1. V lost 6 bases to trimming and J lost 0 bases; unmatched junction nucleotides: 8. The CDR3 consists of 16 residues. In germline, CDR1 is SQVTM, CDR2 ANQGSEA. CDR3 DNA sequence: TGCAGCGTGGCCGACAGGGCTTACTCTGGGGCCAACGTCCTGACTTTC. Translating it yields CSVADRAYSGANVLTF.

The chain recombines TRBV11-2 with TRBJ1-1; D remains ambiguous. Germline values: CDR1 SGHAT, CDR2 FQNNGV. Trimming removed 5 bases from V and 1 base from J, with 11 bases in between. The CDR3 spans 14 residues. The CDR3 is CASSILYSNTEAFF. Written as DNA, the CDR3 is TGTGCCAGCAGCATATTGTATTCGAACACTGAAGCTTTCTTT.

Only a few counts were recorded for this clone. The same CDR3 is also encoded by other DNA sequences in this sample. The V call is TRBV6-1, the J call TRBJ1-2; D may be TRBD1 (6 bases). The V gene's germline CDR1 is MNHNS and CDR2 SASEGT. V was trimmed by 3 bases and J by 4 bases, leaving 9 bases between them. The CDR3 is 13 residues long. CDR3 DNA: TGTGCCAGCAGTGAGACAGGACTCTATGGCTACACCTTC. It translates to CASSETGLYGYTF.